This TCR beta chain stems from a study of early T cells in non-severe SARS-CoV-2 infection. Overall study findings and caveats: The matching step, a VDJdb search, favored anti-spike CD8 responses and missed private and CD4 specificities.

This CDR3 contains 14 residues. The germline CDR1 and CDR2 sequences are SGHVS and FNYEAQ. Trimming removed 7 bases from V and 6 bases from J; junction bases left unmatched: 8. This clonotype was seen ten or more times. Its cognate antigen is unknown. Unique molecular identifiers were added to individual cDNA molecules. TCRdb recomputed calls from the 5' RACE reads with MiXCR, one row per CDR3 protein. The sample carries approximately 65,000 distinct CDR3 sequences, around 13% recorded once. The rearrangement uses TRBV7-6 and TRBJ2-5; 10 nucleotides match TRBD1. This clonotype originated in an adult who was a healthcare worker with PCR-confirmed SARS-CoV-2 infection or an uninfected control (not recorded which). Sequencing was carried out using whole blood. The CDR3 bases are TGTGCCAGCAAGACAGGGGGCGCTAAACAGACCCAGTACTTC. Amino acid sequence: CASKTGGAKQTQYF.